This TCR beta chain was recorded in a study of radiotherapy plus CTLA-4 blockade in lung cancer. About the study: In around 19% of patients, objective responses were seen; approximately 30% had disease control.

This clone was detected once. Its matching antigen is unknown. General observations from the study: Researchers report tumor-derived TCR clones expanding in blood after radiotherapy plus ipilimumab.

Germline V gene sequence: CDR1 SGDLS, CDR2 YYNGEE. This CDR3 comprises 14 residues. V lost 3 bases, J lost 3 bases, and 12 bases lay in between. The method was immunoSEQ multiplex PCR; TCRdb's version includes in-frame clones alone and lacks a portion of them. The repertoire holds about 110,000 clones, about 83% seen once, with roughly 2.3% in the top ten. Ipilimumab-mediated CTLA-4 blockade plus focal radiation was given to patients having chemo-refractory metastatic non-small-cell lung cancer. The chain combines TRBV9 with TRBJ2-5, with D uncertain. The starting material was peripheral blood, obtained from a patient treated with radiotherapy plus ipilimumab. The origin of this receptor is a human donor with non-small cell lung cancer that progressed on radiotherapy plus ipilimumab. Some clones in this sample may be carry-over from other donors' samples. CDR3 loop: CASSASGGEETQYF. The DNA of the CDR3 is TGTGCCAGCAGCGCGTCTGGTGGAGAAGAGACCCAGTACTTC.